A single sample gave rise to the 18 T cell receptor beta chains below, sequenced in a study of blood T cell repertoires in COVID-19. The method was immunoSEQ multiplex PCR; TCRdb's version includes in-frame clones alone and lacks a portion of them. This table holds some 45,000 clones, around 80% found once. Source material: peripheral blood. The receptors were gathered from a woman aged 55-75 years with acute or convalescent COVID-19.

The chain couples TRBV10-2 to TRBJ1-1, with TRBD1 matching 7 bases. With V trimmed by 5 bases and J by 0 bases, 6 bases remained unmatched. The germline V gene encodes CDR1 WSHSY and CDR2 SAAADI. The length of the CDR3 is 15 residues. The CDR3 protein is CASSTPTGMNTEAFF. In nucleotides, the CDR3 is TGCGCCAGCAGTACACCGACAGGGATGAACACTGAAGCTTTCTTT.

The chain recombines TRBV5-1 with TRBJ2-2, with D possibly matching TRBD1 (6 bases). The V end was cut by 4 bases, the J end by 0 bases, with 10 bases between. The CDR3 extends over 15 amino acids. Germline values: CDR1 SGHRS, CDR2 YFSETQ. CDR3 sequence reads: CASSRRTANTGELFF. CDR3 DNA sequence: TGCGCCAGCAGCCGGAGGACAGCGAACACCGGGGAGCTGTTTTTT.

The chain joins TRBV20-1 to TRBJ1-1; TRBD1 matches at 7 bases. With 1 base clipped from V and 8 bases from J, the junction kept 1 base outside the gene matches. The CDR3 is 11 amino acids. Germline V gene data show CDR1 as DFQATT and CDR2 as SNEGSKA (reference sequence). CDR3 region: CSARGTGEAFF. The DNA for the CDR3 is TGCAGTGCTAGAGGGACAGGCGAAGCTTTCTTT.

As DNA, the CDR3 is TGTGCAAGTCGCTTCCCAGTGGATGCAGGGGGCGACGAGCAGTACTTC. Its protein product is CASRFPVDAGGDEQYF. The chain is built from TRBV12-2 and TRBJ2-7; the D call TRBD1 from the table was never checked on the DNA. TRBV12-2 is flagged as a pseudogene. The CDR3 extends over 16 amino acids.

This chain connects TRBV4-2 to TRBJ2-1; D remains unclear. V lost 1 base and J 10 bases, leaving 5 bases between the germline ends. The CDR3 runs to 11 residues. Germline CDR1 LGHNA, CDR2 YNFKEQ. The CDR3 loop reads CASSQGGEQFF. The CDR3 bases are TGTGCCAGCAGCCAAGGAGGCGAGCAGTTCTTC.

The J gene is TRBJ2-1, the V gene TRBV10-3, with 8 nucleotides matching TRBD1. Germline V lookup: CDR1 ENHRY, CDR2 SYGVKD. The CDR3 loop spans 15 amino acids. V was clipped by 0 bases and J by 3 bases; unmatched bases: 1. The CDR3 region has the DNA TGTGCCATCAGTGAGTCGACAGGGGACTACAATGAGCAGTTCTTC. Protein product: CAISESTGDYNEQFF.

This chain uses TRBV5-6 with TRBJ2-6; 8 nucleotides match TRBD1. The CDR3 contains 17 residues. Germline trimming cut 6 bases from V and 0 bases from J; bases unmatched to any gene: 8. Germline lookup yields CDR1 SGHDT and CDR2 YYEEEE. The CDR3, as DNA: TGTGCCAGCACCTCGACAGGGGCGTTCTCTGGGGCCAACGTCCTGACTTTC. It specifies CASTSTGAFSGANVLTF.

This CDR3 is CASSVEPSGGPYEQYF. CDR3 DNA: TGTGCCAGCAGCGTAGAACCTAGCGGGGGCCCCTACGAGCAGTACTTC. V is TRBV9 and J is TRBJ2-7; 10 bases fit TRBD2. The germline CDR1 and CDR2 sequences are SGDLS and YYNGEE. This CDR3 is 16 amino acids long. V was pared by 0 bases and J by 2 bases, with 5 bases of the junction left unmatched. Based on the CDR3 plus reference TRBV9 and TRBJ2-7, the full variable domain is DSGVTQTPKHLITATGQRVTLRCSPRSGDLSVYWYQQSLDQGLQFLIQYYNGEERAKGNILERFSAQQFPDLHSELNLSSLELGDSALYFCASSVEPSGGPYEQYFGPGTRLTVT.

The chain uses TRBV27 and TRBJ2-7; TRBD1 might be the D (5 bases). Trimming stripped 5 bases from V and 3 bases from J, with 14 bases between. This CDR3 spans 14 amino acids. The germline CDR1 and CDR2 sequences are MNHEY and SMNVEV (reference sequence). The CDR3 bases are TGTGCCAGCAGTGCAGACAGTCGTCACTACGAGCAGTACTTC. This translates into CASSADSRHYEQYF.

The chain carries TRBV7-9 and TRBJ2-1; TRBD2 agrees at 15 bases. Germline loops: CDR1 SEHNR, CDR2 FQNEAQ (reference sequence). V dropped 4 bases and J dropped 1; count of bases not matched to a gene: 8. This CDR3 spans 19 amino acids. The DNA of the CDR3 is TGTGCCAGCAGCTCCCGGACTAGCGGGGGGGCCCTTTCCTACAATGAGCAGTTCTTC. It yields the protein CASSSRTSGGALSYNEQFF. Combining the CDR3 with reference TRBV7-9 and TRBJ2-1 gives the whole variable domain DTGVSQNPRHKITKRGQNVTFRCDPISEHNRLYWYRQTLGQGPEFLTYFQNEAQLEKSRLLSDRFSAERPKGSFSTLEIQRTEQGDSAMYLCASSSRTSGGALSYNEQFFGPGTRLTVL.

The V and J genes are TRBV27 and TRBJ1-2; D might be TRBD1 (5 bases). The germline V and J ends were trimmed by 5 bases and 6 bases, with 13 bases remaining between them. The V gene's germline CDR1 is MNHEY and CDR2 SMNVEV (reference sequence). The CDR3 runs to 13 residues. The CDR3 DNA follows: TGTGCCAGCAGTCTGGGGCCTAGGGATGGCTACACCTTC. This gives the protein CASSLGPRDGYTF.

The gene calls are TRBV6-5 and TRBJ1-2; a possible D gene is TRBD1 (5 bases). In germline, CDR1 is MNHEY, CDR2 SVGAGI. With 6 bases removed from V and 4 bases from J, the gap between germline ends came to 15 bases. The CDR3 is 14 amino acids. CDR3 sequence: CASSREGTGYGYTF. CDR3 bases: TGTGCCAGCAGCAGGGAGGGTACGGGCTATGGCTACACCTTC.

The chain employs TRBV4-1 and TRBJ2-6; perhaps TRBD2 as D (6 bases). This CDR3 is built from 16 residues. Trimming left V 0 bases short and J 2 bases short, with 8 bases between. Germline values: CDR1 MGHRA, CDR2 YSYEKL. The CDR3 reads CASSQEEGAGANVLTF. DNA for the CDR3: TGCGCCAGCAGCCAAGAGGAGGGAGCTGGGGCCAACGTCCTGACTTTC.

This sequence joins TRBV2 and TRBJ2-7, with D possibly being TRBD1 (6 bases). Germline loops: CDR1 SNHLY, CDR2 FYNNEI. Trimming left V 6 bases short and J 6 bases short, with 12 bases between. The CDR3 sequence is 12 residues long. The CDR3 DNA reads as TGTGCCAGCAGGGACAGAGTCCCCGAGCAGTACTTC. Residues: CASRDRVPEQYF.

This chain uses TRBV7-2 with TRBJ2-1, with a weak D call TRBD2 (5 bases). V shed 2 bases and J shed 4 bases, with 9 bases lying between them. CDR3 size: 14 residues. Germline loops: CDR1 SGHTA, CDR2 FQGNSA. As DNA, the CDR3 is TGTGCCAGCAGCTTAAACGGGGATTACAATGAGCAGTTCTTC. It codes for CASSLNGDYNEQFF.

This chain uses TRBV19 with TRBJ2-2; 8 bases match TRBD2. Germline CDR1 LNHDA, CDR2 SQIVND (reference sequence). This CDR3 is 16 amino acids long. With V trimmed by 5 bases and J by 1 base, 6 bases remained unmatched. The CDR3 nucleotides are TGTGCCAGTAGTCACCGACTAGCGATGAACACCGGGGAGCTGTTTTTT. This sequence encodes CASSHRLAMNTGELFF.

In this sample, this clone turned up once. In nucleotides, the CDR3 is TGTGCCAGCAGGAAAGGAGGGGGCGGAGATGGGACCTATGGCTACACCTTC. Translated: CASRKGGGGDGTYGYTF. The V and J genes are TRBV7-9 and TRBJ1-2; TRBD1 matches 7 bases. V shed 6 bases and J 4 bases; nucleotides not matched to a gene: 17. The CDR3 length is 17 residues. Germline CDR1 and CDR2: SEHNR and FQNEAQ (reference sequence).

This chain joins TRBV7-8 and TRBJ1-1; D possibly corresponds to TRBD1 (5 bases). From germline, CDR1 is SGHVS and CDR2 FQNEAQ. The CDR3 is made up of 15 amino acids. The V end lost 3 bases, the J end lost 2 bases, and 13 bases lay between the germline ends. CDR3 protein: CASSFDRTLNTEAFF. For the CDR3, the DNA is TGTGCCAGCAGCTTTGACAGAACACTCAACACTGAAGCTTTCTTT.